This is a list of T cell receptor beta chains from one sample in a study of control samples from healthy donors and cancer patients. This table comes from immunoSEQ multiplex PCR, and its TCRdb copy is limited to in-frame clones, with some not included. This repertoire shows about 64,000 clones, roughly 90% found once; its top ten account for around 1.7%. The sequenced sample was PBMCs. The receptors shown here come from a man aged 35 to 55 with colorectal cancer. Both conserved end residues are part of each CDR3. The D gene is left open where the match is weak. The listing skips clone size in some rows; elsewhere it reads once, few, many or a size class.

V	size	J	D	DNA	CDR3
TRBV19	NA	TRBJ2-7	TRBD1	TGTGCCAGTAGTAGTCCGGGACAGGGTTCCTACGAGCAGTACTTC	CASSSPGQGSYEQYF
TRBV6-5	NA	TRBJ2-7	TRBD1	TGTGCCAGCAGACCACCGGGACAGGACTACGAGCAGTACTTC	CASRPPGQDYEQYF
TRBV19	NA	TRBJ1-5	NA	TGTGCCAGTGGCTCCGGGGCGTATAGCAATCAGCCCCAGCATTTT	CASGSGAYSNQPQHF
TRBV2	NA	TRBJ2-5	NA	TGTGCCAGCAGGGAGGAGACCCAGTACTTC	CASREETQYF
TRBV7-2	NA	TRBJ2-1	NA	TGTGCCAGCAGCTTGGAGGGGGGCGCCTATGAGCAGTTCTTC	CASSLEGGAYEQFF
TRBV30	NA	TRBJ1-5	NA	TGTGCCTGGAGACACTCGACCCTTGGCAATCAGCCCCAGCATTTT	CAWRHSTLGNQPQHF
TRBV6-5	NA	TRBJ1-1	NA	TGTGCCAGCAAGGGACACCTGATGAACACTGAAGCTTTCTTT	CASKGHLMNTEAFF
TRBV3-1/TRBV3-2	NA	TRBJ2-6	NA	TGTGCCAGCAGCCAAGATCCGTGGGTGGGGCTTGGGGCCAACGTCCTGACTTTC	CASSQDPWVGLGANVLTF
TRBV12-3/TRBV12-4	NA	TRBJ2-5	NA	TGTGCCAGCAGTTTTTCAGAGACCCAGTACTTC	CASSFSETQYF
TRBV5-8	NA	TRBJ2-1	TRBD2	TGTGCCAGCAGCTTGGCCCTGGCTAGCGGGGGGTACAATGAGCAGTTCTTC	CASSLALASGGYNEQFF
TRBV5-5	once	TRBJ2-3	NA	TGTGCCAGCAGCTTTCCGGACGCAAAAGATACGCAGTATTTT	CASSFPDAKDTQYF
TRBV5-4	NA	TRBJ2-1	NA	TGTGCCAGCAGCTTGGTAGGGACAAACAATGAGCAGTTCTTC	CASSLVGTNNEQFF
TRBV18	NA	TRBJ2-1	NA	TGTGCCAGCTCACCTTCGACTAGGGATGAGCAGTTCTTC	CASSPSTRDEQFF
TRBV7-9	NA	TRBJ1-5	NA	TGTGCCAGCAGCTTAGCCTTCGGGGGGGGCGAGAAGCCCCAGCATTTT	CASSLAFGGGEKPQHF
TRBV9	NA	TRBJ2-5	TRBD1	TGTGCCAGCAGCGCCGGGACAGTCCAAGAGACCCAGTACTTC	CASSAGTVQETQYF
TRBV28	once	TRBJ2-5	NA	TGTGCCAGCACCTACAAGGGGGGCGGGTCGACCCAGTACTTC	CASTYKGGGSTQYF
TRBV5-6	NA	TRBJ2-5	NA	TGTGCCAGCAGCTTGGGTGCGGGGGAGACCCAGTACTTC	CASSLGAGETQYF
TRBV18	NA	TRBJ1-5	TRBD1	TGTGCCAGCTCACCAGCGGCAGGGGGTCAGCCCCAGCATTTT	CASSPAAGGQPQHF
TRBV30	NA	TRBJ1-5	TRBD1	TGTGCCTGGAGTTCAGGGGGCCGAGGTCAGCCCCAGCATTTT	CAWSSGGRGQPQHF
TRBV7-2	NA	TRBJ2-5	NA	TGTGCCAGCAGCTTAGCGGGGGGAGGTCGGGAGACCCAGTACTTC	CASSLAGGGRETQYF
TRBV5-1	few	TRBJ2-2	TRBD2	TGCGCCAGCAGCTTGCCTAGCGGTACCGGGGAGCTGTTTTTT	CASSLPSGTGELFF
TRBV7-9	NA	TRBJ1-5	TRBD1	TGTGCCTCCCAGGGGGTCAATCAGCCCCAGCATTTT	CASQGVNQPQHF
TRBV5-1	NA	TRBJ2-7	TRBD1	TGCGCCAGCAGCTTGCGACAGGGGAACGAGCAGTACTTC	CASSLRQGNEQYF
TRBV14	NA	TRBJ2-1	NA	TGTGCCAGCAGCCCCTTCTACAATGAGCAGTTCTTC	CASSPFYNEQFF
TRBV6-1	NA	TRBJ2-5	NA	TGTGCCAGCAGTGAAGCGCAGGAGAGACAACGCCAAGAGACCCAGTACTTC	CASSEAQERQRQETQYF
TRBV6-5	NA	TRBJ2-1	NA	TGTGCCAGTTACGACAGAATCTCGGGGAATGAGCAGTTCTTC	CASYDRISGNEQFF
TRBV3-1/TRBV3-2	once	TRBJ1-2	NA	TGTGCCAGCAGCCCCCTCCCCGCTAACTATGGCTACACCTTC	CASSPLPANYGYTF
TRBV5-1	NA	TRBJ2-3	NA	TGCGCCAGCAGCAAGGGGGAGCCCACAGATACGCAGTATTTT	CASSKGEPTDTQYF
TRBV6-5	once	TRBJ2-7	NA	TGTGCCAGCAGTTGGGACAACTACGAGCAGTACTTC	CASSWDNYEQYF
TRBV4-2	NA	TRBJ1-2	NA	TGTGCCAGCAGCCAAGATCTGGCAGGGGATAGAGGCTACACCTTC	CASSQDLAGDRGYTF
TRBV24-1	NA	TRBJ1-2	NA	TGTGCCACCAGTGACCCTGGCAGTGGGGGCTACACCTTC	CATSDPGSGGYTF
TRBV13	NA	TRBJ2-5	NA	TGTGCCAGCGCAAATAGGGGCCAAGAGACCCAGTACTTC	CASANRGQETQYF
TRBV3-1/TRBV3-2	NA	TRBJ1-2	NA	TGTGCCAGCAGCCAATCTCGGACCCGGGGCTATGGCTACACCTTC	CASSQSRTRGYGYTF
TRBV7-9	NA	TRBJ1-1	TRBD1	TGTGCCAGCAGCCGGACAGGGGGCGCGTGGGCTTTCTTT	CASSRTGGAWAFF
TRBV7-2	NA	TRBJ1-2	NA	TGTGCCAGCAGCCTTCGTGGGGTAGGTGGCTACACCTTC	CASSLRGVGGYTF
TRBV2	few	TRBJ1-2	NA	TGTGCCAGCAGTGAAGCGGGGACTGTGTATGGCTACACCTTC	CASSEAGTVYGYTF
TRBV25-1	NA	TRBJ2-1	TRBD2	TGTGCCAGCAGTGACGAGCGGGGGCCCTACAATGAGCAGTTCTTC	CASSDERGPYNEQFF
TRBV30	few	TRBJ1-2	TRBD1	TGTGCCTGGAACCGACAGGGGATCTTAAACTATGGCTACACCTTC	CAWNRQGILNYGYTF
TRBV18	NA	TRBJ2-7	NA	TGTGCCAGCTCCCGGGAACAGGGGAGGGATAACGAGCAGTACTTC	CASSREQGRDNEQYF
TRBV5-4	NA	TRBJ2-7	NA	TGTGCCAGCAGCTCTCGGACTGGGAGCTCCTACGAGCAGTACTTC	CASSSRTGSSYEQYF
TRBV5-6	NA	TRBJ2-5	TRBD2	TGTGCCAGCAGCTTGCCGGGACTACAAGAGACCCAGTACTTC	CASSLPGLQETQYF
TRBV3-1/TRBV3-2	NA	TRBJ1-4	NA	TGTGCCAGCAGCCAAGGAGGGGCAAGGGGAACTAATGAAAAACTGTTTTTT	CASSQGGARGTNEKLFF
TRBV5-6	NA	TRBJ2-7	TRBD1	TGTGCCAGCAGCGGAGGGACAGGGGGGTTGTCGGTCGAGCAGTACTTC	CASSGGTGGLSVEQYF
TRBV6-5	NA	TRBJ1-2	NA	TGTGCCAGCAGTCCGGCTCCGGTTGGATATGGCTACACCTTC	CASSPAPVGYGYTF
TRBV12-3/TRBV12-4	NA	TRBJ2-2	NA	TGTGCCAGTCTGGGGGGCCCCGGGGAGCTGTTTTTT	CASLGGPGELFF
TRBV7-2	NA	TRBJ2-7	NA	TGTGCCAGCAGCTCCCGCACAGGGTTCGACGAGCAGTACTTC	CASSSRTGFDEQYF
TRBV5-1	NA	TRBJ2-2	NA	TGCGCCAGCAGCTCAGGGTCGGGGACCGGGGAGCTGTTTTTT	CASSSGSGTGELFF